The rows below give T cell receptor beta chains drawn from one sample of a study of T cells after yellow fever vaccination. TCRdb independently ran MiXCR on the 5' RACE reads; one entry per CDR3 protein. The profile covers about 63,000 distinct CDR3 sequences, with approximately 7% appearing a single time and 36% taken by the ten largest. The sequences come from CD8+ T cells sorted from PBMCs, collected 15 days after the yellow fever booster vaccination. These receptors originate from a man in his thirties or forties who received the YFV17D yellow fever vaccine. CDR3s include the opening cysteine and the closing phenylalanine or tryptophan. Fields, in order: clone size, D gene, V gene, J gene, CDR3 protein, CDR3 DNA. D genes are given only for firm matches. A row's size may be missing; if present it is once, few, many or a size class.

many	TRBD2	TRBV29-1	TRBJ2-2	CSVDAGGTGELFF	TGCAGCGTTGACGCGGGGGGCACCGGGGAGCTGTTTTTT
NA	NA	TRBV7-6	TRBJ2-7	CASSLAGGTDEQYF	TGTGCCAGCAGCTTAGCGGGCGGGACAGACGAGCAGTACTTC
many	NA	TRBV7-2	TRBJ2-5	CASSFFPYEQGRETQYF	TGTGCCAGCAGCTTCTTTCCCTATGAACAGGGTCGAGAGACCCAGTACTTC
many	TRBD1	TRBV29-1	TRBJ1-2	CSVAPTGPRYGYTF	TGCAGCGTGGCCCCGACAGGGCCTCGCTATGGCTACACCTTC
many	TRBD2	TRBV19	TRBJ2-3	CAKCPGLAGEHTDTQYF	TGTGCCAAGTGTCCGGGACTAGCGGGAGAGCACACAGATACGCAGTATTTT
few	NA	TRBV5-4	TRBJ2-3	CASSLHRSTDTQYF	TGTGCCAGCAGCTTGCACAGGAGCACAGATACGCAGTATTTT
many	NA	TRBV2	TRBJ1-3	CASSEHRNTIYF	TGTGCCAGCAGTGAACACCGAAACACCATATATTTT
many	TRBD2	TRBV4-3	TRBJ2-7	CASSEALAGVYEQYF	TGCGCCAGCAGCGAGGCCCTAGCGGGAGTTTACGAGCAGTACTTC
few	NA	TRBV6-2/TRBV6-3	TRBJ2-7	CASSSSTERLEYEQYF	TGTGCCAGCAGTTCCTCCACTGAGCGGCTTGAGTACGAGCAGTACTTC
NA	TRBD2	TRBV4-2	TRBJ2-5	CASSQEGGEETQYF	TGTGCCAGCAGCCAAGAGGGAGGGGAAGAGACCCAGTACTTC
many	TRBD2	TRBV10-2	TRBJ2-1	CASSETTSGTTGEQFF	TGCGCCAGCAGTGAGACGACTAGCGGGACCACGGGTGAGCAGTTCTTC
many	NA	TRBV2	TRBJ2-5	CASSEGYPPRETQYF	TGTGCCAGCAGTGAAGGCTACCCGCCGAGGGAGACCCAGTACTTC
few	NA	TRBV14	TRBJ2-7	CASSPPGVGGSYEQYF	TGTGCCAGCAGCCCCCCGGGGGTAGGAGGCTCCTACGAGCAGTACTTC
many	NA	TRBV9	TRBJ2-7	CASSVGGGAYEQYF	TGTGCCAGCAGCGTAGGTGGGGGAGCCTACGAGCAGTACTTC
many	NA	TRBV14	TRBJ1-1	CASSQDSLSEAFF	TGTGCCAGCAGCCAAGACTCTCTGTCTGAAGCTTTCTTT
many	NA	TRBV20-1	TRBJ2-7	CSALFSYEQYF	TGCAGTGCCTTATTCTCCTACGAGCAGTACTTC
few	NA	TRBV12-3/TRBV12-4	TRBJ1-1	CASSPIGGTEAFF	TGTGCCAGCAGCCCCATTGGGGGCACTGAAGCTTTCTTT
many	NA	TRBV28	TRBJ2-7	CASTNLAFGNEQYF	TGTGCCAGCACTAACCTAGCGTTCGGGAACGAGCAGTACTTC
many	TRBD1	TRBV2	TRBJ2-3	CASSATGTGEGNTQYF	TGTGCCAGCAGTGCAACCGGGACAGGGGAGGGTAATACGCAGTATTTT
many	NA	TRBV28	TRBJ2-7	CASSLAHSGSSYEQYF	TGTGCCAGCAGTTTAGCCCATAGCGGCAGCTCCTACGAGCAGTACTTC
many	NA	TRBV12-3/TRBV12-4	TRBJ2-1	CASSLTLGDEQFF	TGTGCCAGCAGTCTGACACTAGGCGATGAGCAGTTCTTC
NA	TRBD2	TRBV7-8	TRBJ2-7	CASSLAGGDEQYF	TGTGCCAGCAGCTTAGCGGGGGGGGACGAGCAGTACTTC
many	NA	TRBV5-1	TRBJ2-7	CASRVSYEQYF	TGCGCCAGCAGGGTCTCCTACGAGCAGTACTTC
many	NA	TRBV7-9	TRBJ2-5	CASSSTGETQYF	TGTGCCAGCAGCTCCACGGGGGAGACCCAGTACTTC
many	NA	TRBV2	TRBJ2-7	CASSEEMGPLSYEQYF	TGTGCCAGCAGTGAAGAAATGGGGCCTCTCTCCTACGAGCAGTACTTC
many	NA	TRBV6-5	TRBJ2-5	CASSLVRDETQYF	TGTGCCAGCAGTTTGGTCAGGGACGAGACCCAGTACTTC
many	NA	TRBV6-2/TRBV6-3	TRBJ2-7	CASSYAARESSYEQYF	TGTGCCAGCAGTTACGCGGCAAGGGAGTCCTCCTACGAGCAGTACTTC
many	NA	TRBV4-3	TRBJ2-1	CASSQGRGYNEQFF	TGCGCCAGCAGCCAAGGTCGGGGTTACAATGAGCAGTTCTTC
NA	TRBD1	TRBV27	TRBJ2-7	CASSLDRGSYEQYF	TGTGCCAGCAGTCTCGACAGGGGTTCCTACGAGCAGTACTTC
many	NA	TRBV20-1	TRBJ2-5	CSAPDQGTQYF	TGCAGTGCGCCTGACCAGGGGACCCAGTACTTC
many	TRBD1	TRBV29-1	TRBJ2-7	CSVEGGDRGYEQYF	TGCAGCGTTGAAGGGGGAGACAGGGGCTACGAGCAGTACTTC
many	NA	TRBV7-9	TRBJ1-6	CASRAGGENSPLHF	TGTGCCAGCAGGGCTGGGGGTGAAAATTCACCCCTCCACTTT
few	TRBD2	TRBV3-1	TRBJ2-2	CASTQGLAGGPNTGELFF	TGTGCCAGCACCCAAGGACTAGCGGGAGGCCCGAACACCGGGGAGCTGTTTTTT
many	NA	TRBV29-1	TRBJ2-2	CSVPTANTGELFF	TGCAGCGTCCCGACAGCGAACACCGGGGAGCTGTTTTTT
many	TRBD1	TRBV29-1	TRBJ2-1	CSVAGQGYEQFF	TGCAGCGTGGCAGGACAGGGGTACGAGCAGTTCTTC
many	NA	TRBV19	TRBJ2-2	CASSIESGTLTGELFF	TGTGCCAGTAGTATAGAATCCGGGACACTAACCGGGGAGCTGTTTTTT
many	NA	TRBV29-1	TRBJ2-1	CSVDSGYNEQFF	TGCAGCGTTGATAGCGGCTACAATGAGCAGTTCTTC
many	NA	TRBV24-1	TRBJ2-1	CATSDWAGRSEQFF	TGTGCCACCAGTGATTGGGCAGGGCGGTCTGAGCAGTTCTTC
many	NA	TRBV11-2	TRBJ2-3	CASSIDYTDTQYF	TGTGCCAGCAGCATCGATTACACAGATACGCAGTATTTT
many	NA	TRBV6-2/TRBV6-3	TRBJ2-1	CASSYGGEQFF	TGTGCCAGCAGTTACGGGGGTGAGCAGTTCTTC
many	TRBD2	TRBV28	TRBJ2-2	CASNFGTSRYLLNTGELFF	TGTGCCAGCAATTTCGGGACTAGCCGATACTTACTCAACACCGGGGAGCTGTTTTTT
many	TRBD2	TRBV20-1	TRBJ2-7	CSAAGTRDYEQYF	TGCAGTGCGGCCGGGACTAGGGACTACGAGCAGTACTTC
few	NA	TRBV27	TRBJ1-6	CASSFGGVGSPLHF	TGTGCCAGCAGTTTTGGTGGGGTTGGGTCACCCCTCCACTTT
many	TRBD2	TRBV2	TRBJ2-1	CAPGGGIYNEQFF	TGTGCCCCGGGAGGGGGGATCTACAATGAGCAGTTCTTC
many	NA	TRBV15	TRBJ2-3	CATSREPLAISTDTQYF	TGTGCCACCAGCAGAGAACCCCTAGCGATTAGCACAGATACGCAGTATTTT
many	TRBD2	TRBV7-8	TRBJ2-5	CASSLGGLAGQETQYF	TGTGCCAGCAGCTTAGGTGGACTAGCGGGACAAGAGACCCAGTACTTC
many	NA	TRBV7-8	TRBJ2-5	CASSLARSGQTSETQYF	TGTGCCAGCAGCTTAGCGCGAAGCGGACAAACATCAGAGACCCAGTACTTC
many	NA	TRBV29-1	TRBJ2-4	CSDIQGQENIQYF	TGCAGCGACATACAGGGCCAAGAAAACATTCAGTACTTC
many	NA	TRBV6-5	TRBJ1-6	CASSYDVTYNSPLHF	TGTGCCAGCAGTTACGATGTGACCTATAATTCACCCCTCCACTTT
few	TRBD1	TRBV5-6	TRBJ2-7	CASSLLVGQLIYEQYF	TGTGCCAGCAGCCTATTGGTGGGACAGCTTATCTACGAGCAGTACTTC
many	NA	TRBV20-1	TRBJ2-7	CSARDKQSGYGYEQYF	TGCAGTGCTAGAGATAAACAGAGCGGATACGGCTACGAGCAGTACTTC
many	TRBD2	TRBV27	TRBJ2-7	CASSPSTSGRSEQYF	TGTGCCAGCAGTCCCTCGACTAGCGGGAGGAGCGAGCAGTACTTC
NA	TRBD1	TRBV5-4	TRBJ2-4	CASSSGTGVNIQYF	TGTGCCAGCAGCTCCGGGACAGGGGTAAACATTCAGTACTTC
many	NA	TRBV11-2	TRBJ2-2	CASSIGPNTGELFF	TGTGCCAGCAGCATCGGACCAAACACCGGGGAGCTGTTTTTT
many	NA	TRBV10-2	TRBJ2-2	CASRDRVTGELFF	TGCGCCAGCAGGGACAGAGTAACCGGGGAGCTGTTTTTT
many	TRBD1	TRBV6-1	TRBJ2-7	CASSGTGIEQYF	TGTGCCAGCAGCGGGACAGGGATAGAGCAGTACTTC
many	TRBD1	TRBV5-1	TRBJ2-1	CASFPGTGLNNEQFF	TGCGCCAGCTTCCCCGGGACAGGGCTCAACAATGAGCAGTTCTTC
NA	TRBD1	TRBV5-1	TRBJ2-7	CASSIGTDSYEQYF	TGCGCCAGCAGCATCGGGACAGACTCCTACGAGCAGTACTTC
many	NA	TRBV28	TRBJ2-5	CASSLSLGRETQYF	TGTGCCAGCAGTTTATCGTTGGGTAGGGAGACCCAGTACTTC
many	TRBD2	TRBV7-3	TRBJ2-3	CASSLTPLAGEEADTQYF	TGTGCCAGCAGCTTGACCCCACTAGCGGGAGAAGAAGCAGATACGCAGTATTTT